The clone carrying this TCR beta chain was seen a few times. The antigen remains unidentified. MiXCR, run by TCRdb on the 5' RACE reads, gives a single entry per CDR3 protein. The table records some 220,000 distinct CDR3 sequences, less than 3.5% of them present only once. This sample is drawn from a study of T cells after yellow fever vaccination. Findings and caveats of the study: It was a small share of clonotypes that appeared in both CD4 and CD8 compartments.

Germline-derived CDR1 and CDR2 are SQVTM and ANQGSEA. This CDR3 region has 12 residues. The clonotype was recovered from a young man who received the YFV17D yellow fever vaccine. The source material was CD4+ T cells sorted from PBMCs, sampled 10 days after the yellow fever booster vaccination. The V and J genes are TRBV29-1 and TRBJ2-7; TRBD2 agrees at 11 bases. CDR3 coding DNA: TGCAGCGTTGCGTGGAGTAGCGGGGGGGCTATGGTC. Translated, it gives CSVAWSSGGAMV.